This T cell receptor (beta chain) is from a study of PD-L1 blockade in urothelial cancer. The V end lost 1 base, the J end lost 0 bases, and 10 bases lay between the germline ends. CDR1 SGHTA and CDR2 FQGNSA come from the germline V gene. The length of the CDR3 is 16 residues. Time point noted: pretreatment peripheral blood. Assay used: immunoSEQ multiplex PCR; TCRdb lists only in-frame clones, some missing. The sample contains about 43,000 clones, 65% to 85% of which appear only once. The material sequenced was PBMCs, taken around atezolizumab (anti-PD-L1) treatment. The receptor was derived from a man in his sixties with urothelial cancer. The J gene is TRBJ2-4, the V gene TRBV7-2, with a tentative D call TRBD1 (6 bases). The CDR3 coding sequence is TGTGCCAGCAGCTTAGGGACAGTCTTAGCCAAAAACATTCAGTACTTC. Translated: CASSLGTVLAKNIQYF.